This T cell receptor beta chain was documented in a study of cytomegalovirus exposure and HLA in healthy donors. General study findings and limits: As was reported, the HLA-A and HLA-B alleles of most subjects were accurately predicted from TCR beta sequences. Among donors in an Asian-associated ancestry cluster, a later analysis reportedly found fewer N-insertions than the approximately 700-donor mean.

The CDR3 length is 14 residues. From germline, CDR1 is SGHDT and CDR2 YYEEEE. V shed 3 bases and J shed 2 bases, with 9 bases lying between them. 13 Jbeta primers and 60 Vbeta primers were used for the PCR. Produced via immunoSEQ multiplex PCR; TCRdb's table is partial and in-frame only. The sample has about 180,000 clones, about four fifths seen once; the top ten hold 1.9%. Worth noting for this clone: Its antigen remains unknown.

This sequence originates from a woman aged 30 to 39 in good health and CMV-seronegative. The sequenced sample consisted of PBMCs. The chain couples TRBV5-6 to TRBJ1-3, with D perhaps TRBD1 (5 bases). CDR3: CASSWGGAGNTIYF. DNA of the CDR3: TGTGCCAGCAGCTGGGGCGGGGCTGGAAACACCATATATTTT.